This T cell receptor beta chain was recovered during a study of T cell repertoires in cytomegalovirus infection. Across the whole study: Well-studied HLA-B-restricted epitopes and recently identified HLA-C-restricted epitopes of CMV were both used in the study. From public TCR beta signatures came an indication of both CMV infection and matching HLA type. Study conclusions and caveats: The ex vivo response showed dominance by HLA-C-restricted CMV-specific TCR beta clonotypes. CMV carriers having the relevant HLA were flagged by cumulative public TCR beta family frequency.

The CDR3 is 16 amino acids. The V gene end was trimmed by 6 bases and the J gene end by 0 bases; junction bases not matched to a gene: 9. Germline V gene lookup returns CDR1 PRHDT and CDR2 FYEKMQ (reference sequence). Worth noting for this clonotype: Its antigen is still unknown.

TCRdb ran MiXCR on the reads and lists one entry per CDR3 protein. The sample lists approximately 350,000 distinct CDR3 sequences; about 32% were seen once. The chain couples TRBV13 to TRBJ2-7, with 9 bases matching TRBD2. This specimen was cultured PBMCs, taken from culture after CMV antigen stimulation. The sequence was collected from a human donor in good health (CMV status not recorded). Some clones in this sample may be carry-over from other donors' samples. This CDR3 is CASRRTSVSGSYEQYF. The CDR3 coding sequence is TGTGCCAGCAGACGGACTAGCGTTAGTGGCTCCTACGAGCAGTACTTC.